What follows are 24 T cell receptor beta chains derived from one specimen sequenced in a study of shared clonotypes between healthy human individuals. Sequenced by immunoSEQ multiplex PCR; TCRdb stores in-frame clones only, minus some. Of 2 million to 2.5 million clones detected, just over 90% appear once; the ten largest clones hold around 0.4%. The sequenced sample was naive CD4+ T cells from PBMCs. The subset: CD45RA+ positively selected. The receptors stem from a man aged 18 to 30 in good health. Some clones in this sample may be carry-over from other donors' samples.

This clone was detected a few times. The chain links TRBV7-2 to TRBJ1-5, with TRBD1 identical over 7 bases. V shed 5 bases, J shed 5 bases, and the junction held 9 bases outside the gene matches. Germline CDR1 is SGHTA and CDR2 is FQGNSA. This CDR3 has 15 residues. CDR3 sequence (DNA): TGTGCCAGCAGCCCATACAGGGGTGGTGATCAGCCCCAGCATTTT. This encodes CASSPYRGGDQPQHF.

This chain links TRBV4-3 with TRBJ2-2; D is undetermined. CDR3 size: 16 residues. V was clipped by 0 bases and J by 0 bases, with 8 bases between them. Germline V lookup: CDR1 LGHNA, CDR2 YSLEER. The CDR3 DNA sequence: TGCGCCAGCAGCCAAGACCGGATCGCGAACACCGGGGAGCTGTTTTTT. Its protein product is CASSQDRIANTGELFF.

The genes are TRBV28 and TRBJ1-2; no clear D. V was clipped by 4 bases and J by 4 bases, with 7 bases between them. CDR1 MDHEN and CDR2 SYDVKM come from the germline V gene. The CDR3 loop spans 12 amino acids. CDR3 loop: CASSSWAYGYTF. The DNA of the CDR3 is TGTGCCAGCAGTTCATGGGCCTATGGCTACACCTTC.

Comments on this clone: The sample holds other DNA sequences that translate to the same CDR3. The genes are TRBV5-1 and TRBJ1-1; D is undetermined. The CDR3 totals 13 residues. Germline V CDR1 and CDR2: SGHRS, YFSETQ. V was clipped by 1 base and J by 1 base, with 5 bases between them. CDR3 sequence: CASSLWGNTEAFF. DNA of the CDR3: TGCGCCAGCAGCTTGTGGGGGAACACTGAAGCTTTCTTT.

This chain links TRBV11-2 with TRBJ1-1; 7 positions agree with TRBD1. Germline loops: CDR1 SGHAT, CDR2 FQNNGV. V was pared by 5 bases and J by 1 base, with 7 bases of the junction left unmatched. The CDR3 runs to 15 residues. The CDR3 DNA reads TGTGCCAGCAGCGACGGGACAGCAGGGAACACTGAAGCTTTCTTT. Amino acids: CASSDGTAGNTEAFF.

Concerning this clone itself: The same CDR3 can be traced to other DNA sequences in this sample. The V and J genes are TRBV20-1 and TRBJ2-5, with D possibly matching TRBD1 (5 bases). The CDR3 is made up of 11 amino acids. CDR1 DFQATT and CDR2 SNEGSKA come from the germline V gene (reference sequence). The V end was cut by 7 bases, the J end by 2 bases, with 8 bases between. CDR3 region: CSGQHQETQYF. For the CDR3, the DNA is TGCAGTGGACAGCATCAAGAGACCCAGTACTTC.

The rearrangement uses TRBV5-1 and TRBJ2-5; the match to TRBD1 covers 12 bases. CDR1 is SGHRS and CDR2 is YFSETQ in the germline V gene. J gave up 4 bases and V 0 bases, and 1 base lay outside the gene matches. The CDR3 is made up of 15 amino acids. DNA for the CDR3: TGCGCCAGCAGCTTGGAGGGACAGGGGGCAGAGACCCAGTACTTC. Protein: CASSLEGQGAETQYF.

In this sample, this clone turned up once. V is TRBV28 and J is TRBJ2-1, with 7 positions matching TRBD1. The CDR3 is 13 residues long. The trim removed 4 bases at V and 7 bases at J, leaving 4 bases unmatched. CDR1 is MDHEN, CDR2 SYDVKM, per germline. CDR3 protein: CASSSGQVNEQFF. In nucleotides, the CDR3 is TGTGCCAGCAGTTCCGGACAGGTAAATGAGCAGTTCTTC.

The chain combines TRBV28 with TRBJ1-1; TRBD1 agrees at 8 bases. The CDR3 contains 16 residues. Trimming took 3 bases from V and 4 from J; bases not matched to a gene: 10. The germline V gene has CDR1 MDHEN and CDR2 SYDVKM. CDR3 sequence (DNA): TGTGCCAGCAGTTTGTATGCAGGGGGCGCGAGCACTGAAGCTTTCTTT. Amino acid sequence: CASSLYAGGASTEAFF.

This chain uses TRBV18 with TRBJ1-2, with a weak D call TRBD1 (5 bases). Trimming shortened V by 3 bases and J by 7 bases, and 18 bases separated the two germline ends. The CDR3 spans 15 residues. Germline V CDR1 and CDR2: KGHSH, LQKENI. The CDR3 here is CASSPYEGAYFGYTF. In DNA, the CDR3 is TGTGCCAGCTCACCTTATGAAGGGGCTTACTTTGGCTACACCTTC.

The CDR3 sequence is CASSYSRGGHSEQYF. Written as DNA, the CDR3 is TGTGCCAGCAGTTACTCTCGTGGGGGCCACAGCGAGCAGTACTTC. The chain is built from TRBV6-6 and TRBJ2-7; a possible D gene is TRBD1 (6 bases). Trimming stripped 0 bases from V and 6 bases from J, with 15 bases between. Germline lookup yields CDR1 MNHNY and CDR2 SVGAGI (reference sequence). The CDR3 is 15 amino acids.

The V call is TRBV5-6, the J call TRBJ2-7; 12 nucleotides match TRBD1. Germline-derived CDR1 and CDR2 are SGHDT and YYEEEE. This CDR3 is 15 amino acids long. V was pared by 0 bases and J by 9 bases, with 7 bases of the junction left unmatched. The CDR3 nucleotides read TGTGCCAGCAGCTTGGGTTTTTCGGGACAGGGGGCGCAGTACTTC. This codes for CASSLGFSGQGAQYF. The full variable domain, with the rest looked up from reference TRBV5-6 and TRBJ2-7, is DAGVTQSPTHLIKTRGQQVTLRCSPKSGHDTVSWYQQALGQGPQFIFQYYEEEERQRGNFPDRFSGHQFPNYSSELNVNALLLGDSALYLCASSLGFSGQGAQYFGPGTRLTVT.

This chain connects TRBV10-3 to TRBJ1-1; D remains ambiguous. Trimming cost V 1 base and J 3 bases, with 9 bases left between them. Germline-derived CDR1 and CDR2 are ENHRY and SYGVKD. CDR3 length: 14 residues. CDR3 amino acids: CAISELGPDTEAFF. CDR3 sequence (DNA): TGTGCCATCAGTGAGTTAGGACCGGACACTGAAGCTTTCTTT.

The V gene is TRBV7-2, the J gene TRBJ1-3, with D hard to call. V lost 5 bases to trimming and J lost 4 bases, with 18 bases between them. Germline CDR1 reads SGHTA; CDR2 reads FQGNSA. This CDR3 has 16 residues. The CDR3 here is CASSPAVGVAGNTIYF. The CDR3 DNA follows: TGTGCCAGCAGCCCAGCGGTGGGCGTCGCGGGAAACACCATATATTTT.

This rearrangement joins TRBV1 to TRBJ2-7; the D call in the table, TRBD2, was not verified against the DNA. TRBV1 is a pseudogene segment. This CDR3 has 17 amino acids. The CDR3, as DNA: TGCACCAGCAGCCAAGAAAACAACGGGAGGAGTCACTACGAGCAGTACTTC. This encodes CTSSQENNGRSHYEQYF.

This chain connects TRBV5-1 to TRBJ2-7; D perhaps matches TRBD2 (5 bases). This CDR3 contains 15 residues. The V gene's germline CDR1 is SGHRS and CDR2 YFSETQ. V was cut by 4 bases and J by 3 bases, with 17 bases left in between. CDR3 in DNA: TGCGCCAGCAGCCCAATCACTGCCGGGGTCTACGAGCAGTACTTC. Its protein is CASSPITAGVYEQYF. Full variable domain (remainder filled in from reference TRBV5-1 and TRBJ2-7): KAGVTQTPRYLIKTRGQQVTLSCSPISGHRSVSWYQQTPGQGLQFLFEYFSETQRNKGNFPGRFSGRQFSNSRSEMNVSTLELGDSALYLCASSPITAGVYEQYFGPGTRLTVT.

This chain's CDR3 is CASSGGTDATNEKLFF. CDR3 bases: TGTGCCAGCAGTGGGGGGACAGACGCAACTAATGAAAAACTGTTTTTT. The chain combines TRBV25-1 with TRBJ1-4; 7 bases line up with TRBD1. The length of the CDR3 is 16 residues. The J segment lost 0 bases and the V segment lost 4 bases, leaving 5 bases of the junction unmatched. The germline CDR1 and CDR2 sequences are MGHDK and SYGVNS.

V gene TRBV27 combines with J gene TRBJ1-5; TRBD1 aligns across 7 bases. Losses at the gene ends were 2 bases for V and 1 base for J; bases not matched to a gene: 5. The germline gives CDR1 MNHEY, CDR2 SMNVEV (reference sequence). The length of the CDR3 is 16 residues. CDR3 DNA sequence: TGTGCCAGCAGTTTAAGGGACAGAGGAAGCAATCAGCCCCAGCATTTT. Translating gives CASSLRDRGSNQPQHF.

This clone showed up just a few times. The genes are TRBV4-1 and TRBJ1-5; D ambiguous. The germline V gene encodes CDR1 MGHRA and CDR2 YSYEKL. The CDR3 contains 18 residues. Trimming removed 1 base from V and 1 base from J, with 17 bases in between. CDR3: CASSQGTPSMSSNQPQHF. The CDR3 DNA follows: TGCGCCAGCAGCCAAGGCACGCCCAGCATGAGCAGCAATCAGCCCCAGCATTTT.

The chain recombines TRBV7-8 with TRBJ1-1; possible D gene TRBD1, 6 bases. The CDR3 contains 16 residues. Trimming left V 6 bases short and J 7 bases short, with 24 bases between. Per germline, CDR1 SGHVS and CDR2 FQNEAQ. The CDR3 sequence: CASRDSIRSSRDEAFF. In DNA, the CDR3 is TGTGCCAGCAGGGACAGTATTCGAAGTTCGAGAGATGAAGCTTTCTTT.

J is TRBJ2-1 and V is TRBV13, with 7 bases identical to TRBD1. V was clipped by 1 base and J by 0 bases; unmatched bases: 6. This CDR3 is 17 amino acids long. Germline loops: CDR1 PRHDT, CDR2 FYEKMQ (reference sequence). In nucleotides, the CDR3 is TGTGCCAGCAGCTTAGTTGGCAGGGGGAACTCCTACAATGAGCAGTTCTTC. Protein sequence: CASSLVGRGNSYNEQFF.

This chain connects TRBV18 to TRBJ2-7; no reliable D call. V was clipped by 5 bases and J by 2 bases, with 7 bases between them. The germline CDR1 and CDR2 sequences are KGHSH and LQKENI. The CDR3 extends over 12 amino acids. CDR3 DNA: TGTGCCAGCTCAATTTGGGCCTACGAGCAGTACTTC. Its translation is CASSIWAYEQYF.

The chain employs TRBV5-1 and TRBJ2-3; 7 bases are shared with TRBD2. The CDR3 is made up of 18 amino acids. V gave up 0 bases and J gave up 1 base; unmatched junction bases: 11. The germline V gene has CDR1 SGHRS and CDR2 YFSETQ. CDR3 coding DNA: TGCGCCAGCAGCTTGGCCATGACAAGCGGGATGCGCACAGATACGCAGTATTTT. Its translation is CASSLAMTSGMRTDTQYF.

The rearrangement links TRBV7-9 to TRBJ1-2; the D gene is possibly TRBD1 (5 bases). The CDR3 loop spans 17 amino acids. Deletions cut 1 base from V and 2 bases from J, with 17 bases between. Per germline, CDR1 SEHNR and CDR2 FQNEAQ (reference sequence). As DNA, the CDR3 is TGTGCCAGCAGCTTAGGTGGTTCGGGGGGAGGAAACTATGGCTACACCTTC. Its protein product is CASSLGGSGGGNYGYTF.